Listed here are 12 T cell receptor beta chains from one sample, sequenced in a study of blood T cell dynamics during melanoma immunotherapy. Sequencing was performed with immunoSEQ multiplex PCR; in TCRdb, only in-frame clones are kept and a portion is missing. Of fewer than 15,000 clones listed, about 90% are singletons. Sample time point: pre-treatment baseline. The specimen comprised effector memory CD8+ T cells from blood, sampled from a patient treated with checkpoint blockade. These receptors were taken from a human donor with melanoma.

The chain combines TRBV27 with TRBJ2-1; D ambiguous. This CDR3 spans 14 amino acids. Germline CDR1 and CDR2: MNHEY and SMNVEV (reference sequence). V was cut by 0 bases and J by 4 bases, with 7 bases left in between. The CDR3 reads CASSLSSLYNEQFF. The CDR3 coding sequence is TGTGCCAGCAGTTTATCGAGCCTGTACAATGAGCAGTTCTTC.

The chain couples TRBV4-1 to TRBJ2-1; D may be TRBD1 or TRBD2 (6 bases each). CDR1 and CDR2 (germline): MGHRA, YSYEKL. V was pared by 4 bases and J by 7 bases, with 11 bases between. This CDR3 comprises 13 residues. The chain's CDR3 is CASSPLGGNEQFF. CDR3 in DNA: TGCGCCAGCAGCCCCTTAGGGGGGAATGAGCAGTTCTTC.

The chain recombines TRBV11-2 with TRBJ2-3, with a weak D call TRBD2 (7 bases). Germline V gene lookup returns CDR1 SGHAT and CDR2 FQNNGV. With 4 bases removed from V and 3 bases from J, the gap between germline ends came to 20 bases. The CDR3 covers 17 residues. The CDR3 DNA reads TGTGCCAGCAGCTCCCCGGATAAGGGGGGGGATACAGATACGCAGTATTTT. It translates to CASSSPDKGGDTDTQYF.

The count of this clone is one. V usage is TRBV6-6 and J usage is TRBJ1-4; D uncertain. V lost 5 bases and J lost 4, with 11 bases in between. Per the germline V gene, CDR1 is MNHNY and CDR2 is SVGAGI (reference sequence). The CDR3 extends over 14 amino acids. The CDR3 protein is CASSDPWVNEKLFF. CDR3 coding DNA: TGTGCCAGCAGTGACCCCTGGGTTAATGAAAAACTGTTTTTT.

The chain joins TRBV5-1 to TRBJ1-5; D call uncertain. The CDR3 is made up of 15 amino acids. The germline CDR1 and CDR2 sequences are SGHRS and YFSETQ. V lost 0 bases and J lost 0, with 7 bases in between. CDR3 region: CASSLGFGSNQPQHF. CDR3 nucleotide sequence: TGCGCCAGCAGCTTGGGTTTTGGTAGCAATCAGCCCCAGCATTTT.

The chain combines TRBV11-2 with TRBJ2-3; 11 nucleotides line up with TRBD2. Looked up from germline, CDR1 is SGHAT and CDR2 is FQNNGV. The CDR3 has 13 residues. With 4 bases clipped from V and 13 bases from J, the junction kept 7 bases outside the gene matches. CDR3 DNA: TGTGCCAGCAGCTCCCATCTAGCGGGGGGAGAGTATTTT. It specifies CASSSHLAGGEYF.

This clone was seen only once. This chain's CDR3 is CASSGPVSGTLPGNTIYF. Here the CDR3 DNA reads TGTGCCAGCAGCGGTCCTGTTTCGGGGACGCTACCTGGAAACACCATATATTTT. V and J are TRBV2 and TRBJ1-3, with D possibly being TRBD1 (5 bases). Trimming took off 6 bases at V and 2 bases at J, with 23 bases between the two ends. Germline V gene sequence: CDR1 SNHLY, CDR2 FYNNEI. The CDR3 length is 18 residues.

The gene calls are TRBV4-1 and TRBJ2-1; D gene unclear. The CDR3 has 17 amino acids. Looked up from germline, CDR1 is MGHRA and CDR2 is YSYEKL. V was clipped by 4 bases and J by 0 bases, with 16 bases between them. In DNA form, the CDR3 reads TGCGCCAGCAGCCGAGTCTCTGGTGGGAACTCCTACAATGAGCAGTTCTTC. Translation gives CASSRVSGGNSYNEQFF.

This chain connects TRBV15 to TRBJ1-1; possibly TRBD1 for D (6 bases). Germline V gene data show CDR1 as LNHNV and CDR2 as YYDKDF (reference sequence). The CDR3 loop spans 14 amino acids. The V end lost 1 base, the J end lost 5 bases, and 11 bases lay between the germline ends. CDR3 in amino acids: CATSRGGGGTEAFF. CDR3 sequence (DNA): TGTGCCACCAGCAGAGGAGGAGGGGGGACTGAAGCTTTCTTT.

The gene calls are TRBV4-1 and TRBJ2-7, with 7 bases fitting TRBD2. V lost 0 bases, J lost 4 bases, and 9 bases stayed unmatched. The CDR3 is 16 residues long. Germline V gene data show CDR1 as MGHRA and CDR2 as YSYEKL. CDR3 nucleotides: TGCGCCAGCAGCCAAGATGTGCACTCGGGGGGATACGAGCAGTACTTC. Translation gives CASSQDVHSGGYEQYF.

This rearrangement joins TRBV6-1 to TRBJ2-5; 7 positions agree with TRBD2. The CDR3 covers 14 residues. V trimming: 8 bases; J trimming: 0 bases; junction bases outside the gene matches: 6. Germline V gives CDR1 MNHNS, CDR2 SASEGT. CDR3 sequence reads: CASLAERYQETQYF. The CDR3 DNA reads TGTGCCAGCCTAGCGGAAAGATACCAAGAGACCCAGTACTTC.

The chain couples TRBV10-3 to TRBJ1-2; possibly TRBD1 for D (5 bases). V lost 3 bases to trimming and J lost 4 bases, with 12 bases between them. CDR3 length: 14 residues. Looked up from germline, CDR1 is ENHRY and CDR2 is SYGVKD. Here the CDR3 DNA reads TGTGCCATCAGTGATCCGGGACGCACCTATGGCTACACCTTC. The encoded protein is CAISDPGRTYGYTF.